One and the same sample provided the 13 T cell receptor beta chains below, sequenced in a study of T-cell reconstitution after alpha-beta-depleted transplantation in children. Preparation of the TCRbeta library involved a method that used unique molecular identifiers. MiXCR, run by TCRdb on the PCR reads, gives a single entry per CDR3 protein. The sample lists more than 550,000 distinct CDR3 sequences; about 10% were seen once. The sample in question was PBMCs from the stem cell graft donor, obtained from the stem cell graft. The origin of the receptors is a human donor who donated a stem cell graft to a child with acute myeloid leukemia.

This clonotype was detected many times. CDR3 in amino acids: CASSLRVETQYF. The CDR3 DNA sequence: TGTGCCAGCAGTCTCAGGGTTGAGACCCAGTACTTC. The chain combines TRBV12-3 or TRBV12-4 with TRBJ2-5; D possibly corresponds to TRBD1 (5 bases). The CDR3 runs 12 residues. Trimming took 5 bases from V and 5 from J, leaving 9 bases between them.

This clonotype has a handful of counts. The chain couples TRBV7-8 to TRBJ1-2; 7 bases are a match to TRBD1. Germline CDR1 SGHVS, CDR2 FQNEAQ. Unmatched junction bases numbered 16, after V lost 5 bases and J lost 7 bases. The CDR3 runs 16 residues. The CDR3, as DNA: TGTGCCAGCAGCCAGGGGGGGGTTGGGGGCGCGTTTGGCTACACCTTC. Residues: CASSQGGVGGAFGYTF.

In its sample, this clonotype was seen many times. The chain links TRBV28 to TRBJ2-7; D possibly corresponds to TRBD1 (5 bases). Germline values: CDR1 MDHEN, CDR2 SYDVKM. V was clipped by 4 bases and J by 2 bases, with 6 bases between them. The CDR3 spans 12 residues. CDR3 bases: TGTGCCAGCAGTTCGACAGCCTACGAGCAGTACTTC. Its protein product is CASSSTAYEQYF. Drawing the rest from reference TRBV28 and TRBJ2-7, the complete variable domain is DVKVTQSSRYLVKRTGEKVFLECVQDMDHENMFWYRQDPGLGLRLIYFSYDVKMKEKGDIPEGYSVSREKKERFSLILESASTNQTSMYLCASSSTAYEQYFGPGTRLTVT.

The rearrangement links TRBV7-9 to TRBJ2-5; the match to TRBD1 covers 7 bases. V was clipped by 1 base and J by 5 bases; unmatched bases: 7. Germline assignment: CDR1 SEHNR and CDR2 FQNEAQ (reference sequence). The CDR3 totals 15 residues. Here the CDR3 DNA reads TGTGCCAGCAGCTTAGTACAGGGGCTATTGGAGACCCAGTACTTC. Its protein product is CASSLVQGLLETQYF.

The chain recombines TRBV6-2 or TRBV6-3 with TRBJ1-2; D remains ambiguous. This CDR3 region has 17 residues. V was shortened by 2 bases and J by 0 bases, with 16 bases between the two germline ends. In germline, CDR1 is MNHEY, CDR2 SVGEGT. CDR3 DNA: TGTGCCAGCAGTTACGAATCTTGGACTGCTTCTAACTATGGCTACACCTTC. Amino acids: CASSYESWTASNYGYTF.

This clonotype was seen a handful of times. The chain has TRBV12-3 or TRBV12-4 and TRBJ2-5, with D possibly called TRBD1 or TRBD2 (5 bases each). CDR3 length: 14 residues. V shed 6 bases and J shed 5 bases, with 16 bases lying between them. The CDR3 here is CASSLAGRVETQYF. Written as DNA, the CDR3 is TGTGCCAGCAGCCTTGCGGGCAGGGTGGAGACCCAGTACTTC.

J is TRBJ2-1 and V is TRBV2; TRBD2 agrees at 8 bases. Germline trimming cut 10 bases from V and 9 bases from J; bases unmatched to any gene: 20. The CDR3 contains 16 residues. In germline, CDR1 is SNHLY, CDR2 FYNNEI. As DNA, the CDR3 is TGTGCCATCTGTCCCCGGACTAGCTACACGAACCGTGAGCAGTTCTTC. Its protein is CAICPRTSYTNREQFF. The entire variable domain, with the rest obtained from reference TRBV2 and TRBJ2-1, is as follows: EPEVTQTPSHQVTQMGQEVILRCVPISNHLYFYWYRQILGQKVEFLVSFYNNEISEKSEIFDDQFSVERPDGSNFTLKIRSTKLEDSAMYFCAICPRTSYTNREQFFGPGTRLTVL.

This clonotype was detected ten times or more. The rearrangement uses TRBV9 and TRBJ2-3; 8 nucleotides line up with TRBD1. Germline-derived CDR1 and CDR2 are SGDLS and YYNGEE. V trimming: 4 bases; J trimming: 2 bases; junction bases outside the gene matches: 15. This CDR3 is built from 18 residues. This CDR3 reads CASSPNLGTGLHTDTQYF. CDR3 DNA: TGTGCCAGCAGCCCCAACCTGGGGACAGGATTGCACACAGATACGCAGTATTTT.

This clonotype was detected many times. The rearrangement uses TRBV5-1 and TRBJ2-5, with TRBD2 identical over 7 bases. The CDR3 totals 15 residues. Trimming took 2 bases from V and 2 from J; bases not matched to a gene: 6. Germline V lookup: CDR1 SGHRS, CDR2 YFSETQ. The CDR3 spells CASSLGGSGQETQYF. In DNA form, the CDR3 reads TGCGCCAGCAGCTTAGGCGGGAGCGGACAAGAGACCCAGTACTTC.

This clonotype has a handful of counts. DNA of the CDR3: TGTGCCAGCAGCTTCGGAGGGACATACCTAGCCAAAAACATTCAGTACTTC. Translated, it gives CASSFGGTYLAKNIQYF. V and J are TRBV5-5 and TRBJ2-4, with D possibly being TRBD1 or TRBD2 (6 bases each). This CDR3 is built from 17 residues. CDR1 is SGHKS, CDR2 YYEKEE, per germline (reference sequence). Trimming removed 2 bases at V and 0 bases at J, with 15 bases between.

This clonotype appeared a few times. The rearrangement links TRBV3-1 to TRBJ1-1; no clear D gene. Germline lookup yields CDR1 LGHDT and CDR2 YNNKEL (reference sequence). V lost 4 bases and J lost 1, with 7 bases in between. The CDR3 has 13 residues. CDR3 loop: CASSLQTNTEAFF. The CDR3 DNA is TGTGCCAGCAGCCTTCAAACGAACACTGAAGCTTTCTTT.

The genes are TRBV5-4 and TRBJ1-3, with 10 bases aligning to TRBD1. The CDR3 spans 13 residues. Germline V gene sequence: CDR1 SGHNT, CDR2 YYREEE (reference sequence). Trimming cost V 0 bases and J 16 bases; bases outside gene matches: 7. In DNA form, the CDR3 reads TGTGCCAGCAGCTTGGCTGGGACAGGGGAAGAGTATTTT. Protein: CASSLAGTGEEYF.

This clonotype was found a few times. This chain connects TRBV11-1 to TRBJ1-2, with 9 bases aligning to TRBD1. After removal of 5 bases from V and 2 bases from J, the junction contained 15 bases not matched to a gene. The germline gives CDR1 SGHAT, CDR2 FQDESV (reference sequence). This CDR3 region has 18 residues. The CDR3 DNA follows: TGTGCCAGCAGCCATGTCCCGGGACAGGGAAAAAGGAACTATGGCTACACCTTC. Its translation: CASSHVPGQGKRNYGYTF.